This TCR beta chain came from a study of blood T cell repertoires in COVID-19. As for the study in general: Acute and convalescent COVID-19 specimens originated in the United States, Italy and Spain. Sources were T cells, B-cell-depleted T cells, or PBMCs; the material itself was cDNA or gDNA.

Trimming shortened V by 4 bases and J by 4 bases, and 12 bases separated the two germline ends. This CDR3 is 14 amino acids long. Germline lookup yields CDR1 KGHDR and CDR2 SFDVKD. Study processing details: Estimates of nucleated cell counts were drawn from the amplification of reference gene primers. Profiling relied on immunoSEQ multiplex PCR, and the TCRdb table lists in-frame clones only, not all of them. V and J calls and clone size follow that table, whereas D and trimming were derived from the DNA. The sample lists 80,000 to 100,000 clones, around 80% seen once, with around 9% in the top ten. J is TRBJ1-2 and V is TRBV24-1, with D possibly TRBD1 on 6 matching bases. The TCR originated in a man aged 50-59 years who had recovered from COVID-19. Sequenced: peripheral blood. CDR3 in amino acids: CATSDFGQSYGYTF. In DNA, the CDR3 is TGTGCCACCAGTGACTTCGGACAGAGCTATGGCTACACCTTC.